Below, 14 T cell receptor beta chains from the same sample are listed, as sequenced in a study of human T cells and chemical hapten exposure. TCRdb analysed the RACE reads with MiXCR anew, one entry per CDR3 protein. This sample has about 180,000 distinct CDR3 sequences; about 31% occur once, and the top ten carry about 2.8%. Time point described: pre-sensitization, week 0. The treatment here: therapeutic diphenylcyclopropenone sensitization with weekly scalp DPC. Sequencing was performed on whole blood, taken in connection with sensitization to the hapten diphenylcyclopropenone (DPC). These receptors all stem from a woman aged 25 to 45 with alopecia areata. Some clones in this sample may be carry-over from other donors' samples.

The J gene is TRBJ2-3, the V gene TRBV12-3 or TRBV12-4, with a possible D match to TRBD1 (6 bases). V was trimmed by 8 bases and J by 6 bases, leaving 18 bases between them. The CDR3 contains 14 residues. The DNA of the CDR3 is TGTGCCAGCTCCACCCAGGGGCGCGGTGATACGCAGTATTTT. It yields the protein CASSTQGRGDTQYF.

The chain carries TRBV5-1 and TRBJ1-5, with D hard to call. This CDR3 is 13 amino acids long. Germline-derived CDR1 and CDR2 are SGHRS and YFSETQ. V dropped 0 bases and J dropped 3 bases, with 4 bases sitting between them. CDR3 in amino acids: CASSLGLNQPQHF. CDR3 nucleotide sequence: TGCGCCAGCAGCTTGGGCCTCAATCAGCCCCAGCATTTT.

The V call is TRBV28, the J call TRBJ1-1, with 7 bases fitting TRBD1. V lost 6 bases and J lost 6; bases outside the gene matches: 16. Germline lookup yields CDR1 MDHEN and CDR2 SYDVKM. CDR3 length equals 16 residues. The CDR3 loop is CASRRQGGRLGSEAFF. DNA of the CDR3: TGTGCCAGCAGGCGCCAAGGGGGCCGATTGGGGTCTGAAGCTTTCTTT.

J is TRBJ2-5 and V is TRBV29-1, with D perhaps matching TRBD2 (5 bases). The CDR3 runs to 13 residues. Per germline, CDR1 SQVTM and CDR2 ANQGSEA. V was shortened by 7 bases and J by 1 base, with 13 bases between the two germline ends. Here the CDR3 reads CSAPGGSQETQYF. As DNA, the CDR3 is TGCAGCGCCCCCGGCGGGTCCCAAGAGACCCAGTACTTC.

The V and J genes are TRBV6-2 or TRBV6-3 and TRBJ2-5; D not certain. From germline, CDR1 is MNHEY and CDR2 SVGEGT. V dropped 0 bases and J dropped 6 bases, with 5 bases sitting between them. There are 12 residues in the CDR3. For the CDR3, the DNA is TGTGCCAGCAGTTACTCGGCGAAGACCCAGTACTTC. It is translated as CASSYSAKTQYF.

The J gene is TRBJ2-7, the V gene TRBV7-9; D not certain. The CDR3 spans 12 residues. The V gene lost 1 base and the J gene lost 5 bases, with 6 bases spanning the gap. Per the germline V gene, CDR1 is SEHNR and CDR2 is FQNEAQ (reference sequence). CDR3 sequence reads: CASSLVVNEQYF. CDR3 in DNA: TGTGCCAGCAGCTTAGTCGTGAACGAGCAGTACTTC.

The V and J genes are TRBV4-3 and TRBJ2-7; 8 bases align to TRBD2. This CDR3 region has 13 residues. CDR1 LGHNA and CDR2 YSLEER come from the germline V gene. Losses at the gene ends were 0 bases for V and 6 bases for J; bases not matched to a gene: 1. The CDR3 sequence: CASSQEAGVEQYF. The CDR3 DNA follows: TGCGCCAGCAGCCAAGAAGCGGGGGTCGAGCAGTACTTC.

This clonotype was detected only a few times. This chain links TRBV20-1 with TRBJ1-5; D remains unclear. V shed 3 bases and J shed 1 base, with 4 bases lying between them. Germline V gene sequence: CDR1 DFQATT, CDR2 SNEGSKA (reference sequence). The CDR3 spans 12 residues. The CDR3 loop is CSASDSNQPQHF. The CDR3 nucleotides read TGCAGTGCTAGTGACAGCAATCAGCCCCAGCATTTT.

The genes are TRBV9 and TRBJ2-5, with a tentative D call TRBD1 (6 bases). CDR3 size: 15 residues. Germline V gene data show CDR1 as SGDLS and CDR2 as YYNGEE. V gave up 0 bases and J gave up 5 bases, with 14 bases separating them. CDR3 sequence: CASSVGTEGVETQYF. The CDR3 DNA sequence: TGTGCCAGCAGCGTAGGCACAGAGGGGGTGGAGACCCAGTACTTC.

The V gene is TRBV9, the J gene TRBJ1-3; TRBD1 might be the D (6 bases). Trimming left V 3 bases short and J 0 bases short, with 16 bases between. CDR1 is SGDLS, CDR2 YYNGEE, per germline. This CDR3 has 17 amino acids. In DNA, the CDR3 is TGTGCCAGCAGCGCCCGACAGGTCCCCAGCTCTGGAAACACCATATATTTT. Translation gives CASSARQVPSSGNTIYF.

The chain's CDR3 is CASRRQGAGTEAFF. For the CDR3, the DNA is TGTGCCAGCAGGAGACAGGGGGCGGGTACTGAAGCTTTCTTT. This chain uses TRBV28 with TRBJ1-1; 10 bases are a match to TRBD1. This CDR3 comprises 14 residues. In germline, CDR1 is MDHEN, CDR2 SYDVKM. J was trimmed by 5 bases and V by 6 bases; bases with no gene match: 6.

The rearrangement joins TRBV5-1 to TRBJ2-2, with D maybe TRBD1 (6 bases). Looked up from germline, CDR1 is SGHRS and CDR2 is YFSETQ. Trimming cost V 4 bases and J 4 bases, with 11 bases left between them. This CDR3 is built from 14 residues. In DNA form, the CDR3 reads TGCGCCAGCAGCCTGGACAGCCTCACCGGGGAGCTGTTTTTT. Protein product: CASSLDSLTGELFF.

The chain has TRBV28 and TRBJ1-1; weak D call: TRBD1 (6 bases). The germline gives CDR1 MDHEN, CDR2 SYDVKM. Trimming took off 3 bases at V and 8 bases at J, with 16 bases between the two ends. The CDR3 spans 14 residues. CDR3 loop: CASSFKDRKKEAFF. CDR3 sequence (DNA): TGTGCCAGCAGTTTCAAGGACAGAAAAAAAGAAGCTTTCTTT.

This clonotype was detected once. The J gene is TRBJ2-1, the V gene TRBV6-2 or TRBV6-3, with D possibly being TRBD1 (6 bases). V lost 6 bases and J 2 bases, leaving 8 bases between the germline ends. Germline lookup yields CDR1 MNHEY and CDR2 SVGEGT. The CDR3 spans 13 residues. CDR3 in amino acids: CASRGHPYNEQFF. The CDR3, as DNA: TGTGCCAGCAGGGGACACCCCTACAATGAGCAGTTCTTC.